Listed below are T cell receptor beta chains from one sample, sequenced in a study of CD8 T cells in Susac syndrome. TCRdb fed the immunoSEQ multiplex PCR reads into MiXCR, producing one record per CDR3 protein. The table shows 150,000 to 200,000 distinct CDR3 sequences, with around 94% occurring only once. The sample taken for sequencing was CD4+ T cells from PBMCs. Receptors originate from a human donor with Susac syndrome. CDR3s include the opening cysteine and the closing phenylalanine or tryptophan. D genes are given only for firm matches. Expanded clones get a size class; other rows say once, few or many, or leave the size out.

v_gene	abundance	d_gene	j_gene	CDR3nt	CDR3aa
TRBV29-1	.	.	TRBJ2-1	TGCAGCGTTTGCGGGAAGAGCTCCTACAATGAGCAGTTCTTC	CSVCGKSSYNEQFF
TRBV25-1	.	TRBD2	TRBJ2-1	TGTGCCAGCAGTGAATGGGGGATTAGCGGGGTTTACAATGAGCAGTTCTTC	CASSEWGISGVYNEQFF
TRBV2	once	.	TRBJ1-5	TGTGCCAGCCGGGTGGGGTCAGGGAATAGCAATCAGCCCCAGCATTTT	CASRVGSGNSNQPQHF
TRBV20-1	once	.	TRBJ2-1	TGCAGTGCCAAAGGGAACACGTTGTCCCATGAGCAGTTCTTC	CSAKGNTLSHEQFF
TRBV3-1	once	TRBD2	TRBJ2-7	TGTGCCAGCAGCCAAGGACTAGCGGGGGGGGACCCATACGAGCAGTACTTC	CASSQGLAGGDPYEQYF
TRBV4-2	few	.	TRBJ1-1	TGTGCCAGCAGCCAAGGGAGCGGTGTTGGCACTGAAGCTTTCTTT	CASSQGSGVGTEAFF
TRBV29-1	.	.	TRBJ1-1	TGCAGCGTTGAGCCCCCCGTGAGGGCAGGGACTGAAGCTTTCTTT	CSVEPPVRAGTEAFF
TRBV2	.	TRBD1	TRBJ2-1	TGTGCCAGCCCCATCGACAGGGGTTCCTACAATGAGCAGTTCTTC	CASPIDRGSYNEQFF
TRBV28	.	.	TRBJ2-1	TGTGCCAGCAGTCTCAAAATTTTGAGCGGGCCCTACAATGAGCAGTTCTTC	CASSLKILSGPYNEQFF
TRBV6-2/TRBV6-3	.	TRBD1	TRBJ2-4	TGTGCCAGCAGCCGTCCGGGACAGTCCGAGTTGGCCAAAAACATTCAGTACTTC	CASSRPGQSELAKNIQYF
TRBV6-1	few	TRBD1	TRBJ1-1	TGTGCCAGCACTACACAGGGGGACACTGAAGCTTTCTTT	CASTTQGDTEAFF
TRBV29-1	.	.	TRBJ1-5	TGCAGCGTTGAAGAACAGGCCAATCAGCCCCAGCATTTT	CSVEEQANQPQHF
TRBV6-5	.	.	TRBJ1-1	TGTGCCAGCAGTACCCGGGAAGGTACTGAAGCTTTCTTT	CASSTREGTEAFF
TRBV12-3/TRBV12-4	.	TRBD1	TRBJ1-3	TGTGCCAGCAGGTACAACCGGGACAGGGGGCTCTCCCTTGGAAACACCATATATTTT	CASRYNRDRGLSLGNTIYF
TRBV4-1	.	.	TRBJ1-5	TGCGCCAGCAGCCACCGAGTGGCAGGGGTCGCCCTTCGCGATCAGCCCCAGCATTTT	CASSHRVAGVALRDQPQHF
TRBV4-2	.	TRBD1	TRBJ2-7	TGTGCCAGCAGCCAAGTGATAGGACAGGGTTACGAGCAGTACTTC	CASSQVIGQGYEQYF
TRBV18	few	.	TRBJ2-5	TGTGCCAGCTCACCACGGACGGGGGACGGAGAGACCCAGTACTTC	CASSPRTGDGETQYF
TRBV28	once	.	TRBJ2-7	TGTGCCAGCAGTTTGAAAGGTGGGGGGCAGCGCGAGCAGTACTTC	CASSLKGGGQREQYF
TRBV19	.	.	TRBJ2-5	TGTGCCAGTAGTACGGGCCTCCAAGAGACCCAGTACTTC	CASSTGLQETQYF
TRBV6-5	.	.	TRBJ2-7	TGTGCCAGCAGTTACTGGGACTCCAGCTCCTACGAGCAGTACTTC	CASSYWDSSSYEQYF
TRBV28	.	.	TRBJ2-7	TGTGCCAGCAGTCCACAGGGGAGGTGGAACGAGCAGTACTTC	CASSPQGRWNEQYF
TRBV29-1	.	.	TRBJ1-5	TGCAGCGTTGTTACGGGGAGCAATGGGCCCCAGCATTTT	CSVVTGSNGPQHF
TRBV11-1	.	TRBD1	TRBJ1-6	TGTGCCAGCAGCTTAGTGACAGGGGGCAATTCACCCCTCCACTTT	CASSLVTGGNSPLHF
TRBV6-5	.	.	TRBJ2-1	TGTGCCAGCAGTCGTACAGCCGACTACAATGAGCAGTTCTTC	CASSRTADYNEQFF
TRBV29-1	.	.	TRBJ2-5	TGCAGCGGGGCCTCAAATCCCACCGGGACCCAGTACTTC	CSGASNPTGTQYF
TRBV30	.	.	TRBJ2-2	TGTGCCTGGAGAGGGACTTACACCGGGGAGCTGTTTTTT	CAWRGTYTGELFF
TRBV24-1	.	.	TRBJ2-7	TGTGCCACCAGTGATTCTGTCCACGAGCAGTACTTC	CATSDSVHEQYF
TRBV30	.	TRBD2	TRBJ2-5	TGTGCCTGGAGTGTTAGCGGGAGCGCAGAGACCCAGTACTTC	CAWSVSGSAETQYF
TRBV7-2	.	.	TRBJ1-5	TGTGCCAGCAGCTTAGTTGGGACGCCCCAGCATTTT	CASSLVGTPQHF
TRBV6-2/TRBV6-3	.	.	TRBJ1-1	TGTGCCAGCAGTTACGAAGTGGAAAGGATGAACACTGAAGCTTTCTTT	CASSYEVERMNTEAFF
TRBV28	.	.	TRBJ1-5	TGTGCCAGCAGTTTGAATCCAAGGATGAGCAATCAGCCCCAGCATTTT	CASSLNPRMSNQPQHF
TRBV18	.	.	TRBJ1-1	TGTGCCAGCTCACCCCGTGTTCTGAGATGGGACACTGAAGCTTTCTTT	CASSPRVLRWDTEAFF
TRBV20-1	.	TRBD1	TRBJ1-6	TGCAGTGCTGTCCGACAGGGGGCGAGGGGCTCCTATAATTCACCCCTCCACTTT	CSAVRQGARGSYNSPLHF
TRBV30	.	.	TRBJ1-5	TGTGCCTGGAGTGTCAGGGGAACTCAGCCCCAGCATTTT	CAWSVRGTQPQHF
TRBV7-2	.	.	TRBJ1-4	TGTGCCAGCAGCTTAGGGGGCGGGAAACTGTTTTTT	CASSLGGGKLFF
TRBV7-8	.	.	TRBJ2-3	TGTGCCAGCAGCCAAAACACAGATACGCAGTATTTT	CASSQNTDTQYF
TRBV4-2	.	.	TRBJ2-5	TGTGCCAGCAGCCAAGGTAGTAGGTTACAAGAGACCCAGTACTTC	CASSQGSRLQETQYF
TRBV28	.	.	TRBJ2-7	TGTGCCAGCAGTTTAGGGGGCTACTACGAGCAGTACTTC	CASSLGGYYEQYF
TRBV9	.	TRBD1	TRBJ1-6	TGTGCCAGCAGTTCACAGAGCCGACAGGGAGTAGACGCCGATAATTCACCCCTCCACTTT	CASSSQSRQGVDADNSPLHF
TRBV2	.	TRBD1	TRBJ1-4	TGTGCCAGCAGGAGGACAGGGGATAATGAAAAACTGTTTTTT	CASRRTGDNEKLFF
TRBV2	.	.	TRBJ2-5	TGTGCCAGCAGTGCGGCGCGGACGGCAGAGACCCAGTACTTC	CASSAARTAETQYF
TRBV5-1	once	TRBD2	TRBJ2-7	TGCGCCAGCACTCCTTCTAGCGGGATGACCTCCTACGAGCAGTACTTC	CASTPSSGMTSYEQYF
TRBV27	.	.	TRBJ2-7	TGTGCCAGCAGTCCCGGACGGGCCCCCCACGAGCAGTACTTC	CASSPGRAPHEQYF
TRBV4-2	.	.	TRBJ2-7	TGTGCCAGCAGCCAAGACCCTTTGTTGGAGCGCGAGCAGTACTTC	CASSQDPLLEREQYF
TRBV30	.	.	TRBJ1-6	TGTGCCTCCTCAGTCTCCTATAATTCACCCCTCCACTTT	CASSVSYNSPLHF
TRBV7-9	once	.	TRBJ2-7	TGTGCCAGCAGACAGGGCTCTCGTAACTACGAGCAGTACTTC	CASRQGSRNYEQYF
TRBV20-1	.	.	TRBJ2-7	TGCAGTGCTAGTGTTGACTTGAGACGCTACGAGCAGTACTTC	CSASVDLRRYEQYF
TRBV6-2/TRBV6-3	.	TRBD1	TRBJ2-4	TGTGCCAGCAGTCGAGACAGGGGTGCAAACATTCAGTACTTC	CASSRDRGANIQYF